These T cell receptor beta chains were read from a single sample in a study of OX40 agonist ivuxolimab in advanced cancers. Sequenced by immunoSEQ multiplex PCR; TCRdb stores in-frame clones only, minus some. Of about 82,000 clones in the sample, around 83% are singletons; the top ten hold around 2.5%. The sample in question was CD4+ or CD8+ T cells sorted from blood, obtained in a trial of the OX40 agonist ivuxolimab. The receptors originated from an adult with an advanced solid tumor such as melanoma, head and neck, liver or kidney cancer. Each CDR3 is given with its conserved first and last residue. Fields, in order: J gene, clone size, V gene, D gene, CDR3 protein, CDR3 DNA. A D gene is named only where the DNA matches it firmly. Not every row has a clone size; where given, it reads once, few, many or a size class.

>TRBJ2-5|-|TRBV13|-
CASSFFAGVNRETQYF
TGTGCCAGCAGCTTCTTCGCAGGGGTCAATCGGGAGACCCAGTACTTC
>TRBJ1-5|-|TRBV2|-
CASRSHGNQPQHF
TGTGCCAGCAGGTCCCACGGCAATCAGCCCCAGCATTTT
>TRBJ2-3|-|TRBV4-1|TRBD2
CASSQAEAGGPDTQYF
TGCGCCAGCAGCCAAGCCGAAGCGGGGGGACCAGATACGCAGTATTTT
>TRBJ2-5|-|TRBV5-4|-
CASSLESAGQETQYF
TGTGCCAGCAGCTTGGAGTCGGCAGGGCAAGAGACCCAGTACTTC
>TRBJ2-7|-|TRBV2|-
CASSRTSYEQYF
TGTGCCAGCAGTCGAACCTCATACGAGCAGTACTTC
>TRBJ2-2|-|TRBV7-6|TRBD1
CASSLEQGVAGELFF
TGTGCCAGCAGCTTAGAACAGGGGGTGGCCGGGGAGCTGTTTTTT
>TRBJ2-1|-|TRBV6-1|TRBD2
CASSDTGGDGEQFF
TGTGCCAGCAGTGATACGGGGGGGGACGGTGAGCAGTTCTTC
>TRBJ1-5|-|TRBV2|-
CASSEGRNQPQHF
TGTGCCAGCAGTGAGGGTCGCAATCAGCCCCAGCATTTT
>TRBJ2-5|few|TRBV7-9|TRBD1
CASSLTDRGLETQYF
TGTGCCAGCAGCCTCACGGACAGGGGGCTTGAGACCCAGTACTTC
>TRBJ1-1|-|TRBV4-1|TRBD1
CASSHRTGENTEAFF
TGCGCCAGCAGCCACCGAACAGGGGAGAACACTGAAGCTTTCTTT
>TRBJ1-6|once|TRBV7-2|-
CASRPGPINSPLHF
TGTGCCAGCCGCCCTGGCCCAATAAATTCACCCCTCCACTTT
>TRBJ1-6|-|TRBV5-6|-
CASSSGIGDSPLHF
TGTGCCAGCAGCTCCGGAATTGGGGATTCACCCCTCCACTTT
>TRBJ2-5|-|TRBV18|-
CASSPRDTSRGETQYF
TGTGCCAGCTCACCTCGAGACACCTCTAGGGGAGAGACCCAGTACTTC
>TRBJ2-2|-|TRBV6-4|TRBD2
CASSPSRGANTGELFF
TGTGCCAGCAGCCCGTCGCGGGGGGCGAACACCGGGGAGCTGTTTTTT
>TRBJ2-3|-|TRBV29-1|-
CSVASAGSTDTQYF
TGCAGCGTTGCTAGCGCCGGAAGCACAGATACGCAGTATTTT
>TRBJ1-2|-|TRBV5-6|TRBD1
CASSNGQAIGRGYGYTF
TGTGCCAGCAGCAATGGACAGGCCATCGGGAGAGGCTATGGCTACACCTTC
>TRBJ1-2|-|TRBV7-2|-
CASSLPQGTNGYTF
TGTGCCAGCAGCTTACCCCAGGGGACTAATGGCTACACCTTC
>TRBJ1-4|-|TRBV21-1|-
CASSKADSGTSEKLFF
TGTGCCAGCAGCAAAGCAGATTCGGGGACTTCTGAAAAACTGTTTTTT